What follows are 11 T cell receptor beta chains derived from one specimen sequenced in a study of cytomegalovirus exposure and HLA in healthy donors. The study ran its PCR with 60 Vbeta and 13 Jbeta primers. Clones were read by immunoSEQ multiplex PCR, and TCRdb kept only the in-frame ones, dropping some. The table lists about 120,000 clones, 74% of them singletons. Sequencing input: PBMCs. These receptors were collected from a human donor in good health.

This clone has a handful of counts. The J gene is TRBJ2-1, the V gene TRBV5-1; 8 bases are a match to TRBD2. J lost 2 bases, V lost 4 bases, and 2 bases had no gene match. Looked up from germline, CDR1 is SGHRS and CDR2 is YFSETQ. The CDR3 contains 14 residues. The CDR3 DNA sequence: TGCGCCAGCAGCCCGGGGGGGACCTACAATGAGCAGTTCTTC. This sequence encodes CASSPGGTYNEQFF.

This clone has more than one count but fewer than ten. This chain joins TRBV6-4 and TRBJ2-2, with no clear D. Germline assignment: CDR1 MRHNA and CDR2 SNTAGT. V was trimmed by 3 bases and J by 8 bases, leaving 7 bases between them. CDR3 length equals 12 residues. CDR3 in DNA: TGTGCCAGCAGTGATTTTCGTGGGGAGCTGTTTTTT. Protein sequence: CASSDFRGELFF.

This rearrangement joins TRBV27 to TRBJ1-2; D is uncertain. This CDR3 has 14 amino acids. The V gene's germline CDR1 is MNHEY and CDR2 SMNVEV (reference sequence). The V end lost 6 bases, the J end lost 8 bases, and 19 bases lay between the germline ends. In nucleotides, the CDR3 is TGTGCCAGCAGCCTTAACGGACGGGGATGGGGCTACACCTTC. It is translated as CASSLNGRGWGYTF.

This clone was detected ten times or more. V gene TRBV19 combines with J gene TRBJ1-5; D is unresolved. Germline lookup yields CDR1 LNHDA and CDR2 SQIVND (reference sequence). Between the trimmed V and J ends, which lost 4 bases and 0 bases, there was a span of 10 bases. The CDR3 length is 15 residues. The CDR3 here is CASSSYTHSNQPQHF. For the CDR3, the DNA is TGTGCCAGTAGTAGTTACACGCATAGCAATCAGCCCCAGCATTTT.

The J gene is TRBJ2-7, the V gene TRBV25-1; a weak D match, TRBD1 (6 bases). Trimming shortened V by 9 bases and J by 0 bases, and 12 bases separated the two germline ends. The CDR3 extends over 13 amino acids. Looked up from germline, CDR1 is MGHDK and CDR2 is SYGVNS. CDR3 coding DNA: TGTGCCAGTAGCTCGGACAGCTCCTACGAGCAGTACTTC. The encoded protein is CASSSDSSYEQYF.

The chain uses TRBV5-1 and TRBJ2-1; 9 nucleotides agree with TRBD1. The J segment lost 3 bases and the V segment lost 2 bases, leaving 3 bases of the junction unmatched. Per germline, CDR1 SGHRS and CDR2 YFSETQ. This CDR3 contains 15 residues. The CDR3 sequence: CASSFRDRVYNEQFF. The CDR3 DNA reads as TGCGCCAGCAGCTTCCGGGACAGGGTCTACAATGAGCAGTTCTTC.

The J gene is TRBJ1-1, the V gene TRBV7-2; TRBD1 agrees at 7 bases. The CDR3 extends over 14 amino acids. The V segment lost 5 bases and the J segment 3 bases; nucleotides outside the gene matches: 6. CDR1 and CDR2 from the germline V gene are SGHTA and FQGNSA. DNA of the CDR3: TGTGCCAGCAGCGGGGGACAGTATTACACTGAAGCTTTCTTT. Amino acid sequence: CASSGGQYYTEAFF.

This clone was detected once. The genes are TRBV6-1 and TRBJ2-1, with a weak D call TRBD2 (6 bases). This CDR3 is 15 amino acids long. Germline-derived CDR1 and CDR2 are MNHNS and SASEGT. The V gene lost 8 bases and the J gene lost 2 bases, with 16 bases spanning the gap. DNA of the CDR3: TGTGCCAGCCGAGAAGGAGGGCCGCCCTACAATGAGCAGTTCTTC. Its translation: CASREGGPPYNEQFF.

The CDR3 protein is CASSPPSYEQYF. The CDR3 DNA reads as TGTGCCAGCAGCCCCCCTTCCTACGAGCAGTACTTC. The rearrangement uses TRBV2 and TRBJ2-7; D gene ambiguous. Per germline, CDR1 SNHLY and CDR2 FYNNEI. This CDR3 region has 12 residues. V gave up 6 bases and J gave up 1 base, with 7 bases separating them.

This clone appeared a single time. V and J are TRBV5-1 and TRBJ2-5; 9 bases match TRBD1. J was trimmed by 5 bases and V by 0 bases; bases with no gene match: 14. Per the germline V gene, CDR1 is SGHRS and CDR2 is YFSETQ. The CDR3 is 18 amino acids. This CDR3 reads CASSLDPRRDREDETQYF. In DNA, the CDR3 is TGCGCCAGCAGCTTGGACCCAAGGAGGGACAGGGAGGATGAGACCCAGTACTTC. The variable domain in full, with the rest retrieved from reference TRBV5-1 and TRBJ2-5, is KAGVTQTPRYLIKTRGQQVTLSCSPISGHRSVSWYQQTPGQGLQFLFEYFSETQRNKGNFPGRFSGRQFSNSRSEMNVSTLELGDSALYLCASSLDPRRDREDETQYFGPGTRLLVL.

This clone was detected only once. The V call is TRBV5-1, the J call TRBJ2-1; 7 positions agree with TRBD2. The trim removed 3 bases at V and 1 base at J, leaving 7 bases unmatched. CDR1 and CDR2 (germline): SGHRS, YFSETQ. This CDR3 comprises 16 residues. For the CDR3, the DNA is TGCGCCAGCAGCTCCCTTTCTAGCGGATCCTACAATGAGCAGTTCTTC. Amino acid sequence: CASSSLSSGSYNEQFF.